What follows are 23 T cell receptor beta chains derived from one specimen sequenced in a study of T cell repertoires in cytomegalovirus infection. Antigens for these TCRs are unknown. One entry per CDR3 protein results from TCRdb running MiXCR on the reads. The sample lists under 350,000 distinct CDR3 sequences, about 20% occurring once. The source material was cultured PBMCs, sampled from culture after CMV antigen stimulation. All receptors derive from a human donor in good health (CMV status not recorded). Some clones in this sample may be carry-over from other donors' samples.

This clonotype was observed at least ten times. The genes are TRBV7-2 and TRBJ2-6; D unresolved. Trimming removed 2 bases at V and 1 base at J, with 6 bases between. CDR3 length: 15 residues. The V gene's germline CDR1 is SGHTA and CDR2 FQGNSA. The CDR3: CASSLPPSGANVLTF. The CDR3 DNA follows: TGTGCCAGCAGCTTACCACCGTCTGGGGCCAACGTCCTGACTTTC.

The CDR3 coding sequence is TGTGCCAGTAGTATGGGACCCACCCGGGAAGCTTTCTTT. As protein: CASSMGPTREAFF. The chain is built from TRBV19 and TRBJ1-1, with a tentative D call TRBD1 (5 bases). The CDR3 runs 13 residues. Per germline, CDR1 LNHDA and CDR2 SQIVND (reference sequence). The V gene lost 3 bases and the J gene lost 8 bases, with 13 bases spanning the gap.

The J gene is TRBJ2-5, the V gene TRBV18; D is unresolved. V lost 5 bases and J 2 bases, leaving 15 bases between the germline ends. There are 15 residues in the CDR3. CDR1 and CDR2 from the germline V gene are KGHSH and LQKENI. The DNA for the CDR3 is TGTGCCAGCTCAACTGACATACAGAATCAAGAGACCCAGTACTTC. This translates into CASSTDIQNQETQYF.

This clonotype was counted at least ten times. CDR3 sequence reads: CASSERPNYGYTF. CDR3 in DNA: TGTGCCAGCAGTGAGAGGCCGAACTATGGCTACACCTTC. This chain uses TRBV6-1 with TRBJ1-2, with unresolved D. Germline values: CDR1 MNHNS, CDR2 SASEGT. The CDR3 is made up of 13 amino acids. V lost 3 bases and J lost 2, with 7 bases in between.

The rearrangement links TRBV7-3 to TRBJ1-2; D is possibly TRBD1 (5 bases). Germline CDR1 SGHTA, CDR2 FQGTGA. This CDR3 has 15 residues. Trimming stripped 2 bases from V and 2 bases from J, with 12 bases between. CDR3 DNA: TGTGCCAGCAGCTTAGTCCCCAGGGAGAACTATGGCTACACCTTC. Translated: CASSLVPRENYGYTF.

The chain uses TRBV19 and TRBJ2-3, with a possible D match to TRBD2 (5 bases). CDR1 is LNHDA and CDR2 is SQIVND in the germline V gene (reference sequence). The CDR3 spans 15 residues. V shed 2 bases and J shed 4 bases, with 13 bases lying between them. The CDR3 coding sequence is TGTGCCAGTAGTATATGGGCGGGCTGGGCAGATACGCAGTATTTT. As protein: CASSIWAGWADTQYF. Full variable domain (outside the CDR3, taken from reference TRBV19 and TRBJ2-3): DGGITQSPKYLFRKEGQNVTLSCEQNLNHDAMYWYRQDPGQGLRLIYYSQIVNDFQKGDIAEGYSVSREKKESFPLTVTSAQKNPTAFYLCASSIWAGWADTQYFGPGTRLTVL.

This clonotype was found many times. The chain combines TRBV12-3 or TRBV12-4 with TRBJ1-1, with 8 bases lining up with TRBD1. With V trimmed by 5 bases and J by 4 bases, 3 bases remained unmatched. There are 13 residues in the CDR3. The CDR3 bases are TGTGCCAGCAGTGTACAGGGGGGCACTGAAGCTTTCTTT. Encoded protein: CASSVQGGTEAFF.

V and J are TRBV24-1 and TRBJ2-5; D is possibly TRBD1 (5 bases). The germline V gene has CDR1 KGHDR and CDR2 SFDVKD. The CDR3 sequence is 14 residues long. V dropped 5 bases and J dropped 5 bases, with 14 bases sitting between them. CDR3 sequence: CATSAGQGVETQYF. The CDR3 DNA sequence: TGTGCCACCAGTGCTGGTCAGGGTGTGGAGACCCAGTACTTC.

This clonotype showed up just once. The chain links TRBV29-1 to TRBJ2-1, with D possibly being TRBD1 (6 bases). V lost 4 bases and J 0 bases, leaving 10 bases between the germline ends. CDR3 length equals 14 residues. Germline V CDR1 and CDR2: SQVTM, ANQGSEA. In DNA, the CDR3 is TGCAGCGTTGGAGGGGGAAGCTCCTACAATGAGCAGTTCTTC. This translates into CSVGGGSSYNEQFF.

This sequence joins TRBV20-1 and TRBJ1-5, with 8 bases aligning to TRBD1. V gave up 1 base and J gave up 3 bases; unmatched junction bases: 5. Germline V gene lookup returns CDR1 DFQATT and CDR2 SNEGSKA (reference sequence). CDR3 length: 15 residues. DNA for the CDR3: TGCAGTGCTAGAGTTGGGACAGGTAACAATCAGCCCCAGCATTTT. Protein sequence: CSARVGTGNNQPQHF.

This clonotype was picked up many times. V is TRBV7-6 and J is TRBJ2-2; D ambiguous. The CDR3 loop spans 12 amino acids. V lost 5 bases and J 5 bases, leaving 6 bases between the germline ends. Germline lookup yields CDR1 SGHVS and CDR2 FNYEAQ. The CDR3 DNA reads as TGTGCCAGCAGCCCGCGTACCGGGGAGCTGTTTTTT. It translates to CASSPRTGELFF.

J is TRBJ1-2 and V is TRBV4-3, with 7 nucleotides matching TRBD1. The germline V gene encodes CDR1 LGHNA and CDR2 YSLEER. This CDR3 contains 15 residues. V lost 0 bases and J lost 8; bases outside the gene matches: 9. The CDR3 sequence: CASSQELTGRIGYTF. For the CDR3, the DNA is TGCGCCAGCAGCCAAGAATTGACAGGGAGGATCGGCTACACCTTC.

This clonotype was observed at least ten times. J is TRBJ2-1 and V is TRBV10-3, with TRBD2 as a possible D gene (6 bases). This CDR3 has 17 amino acids. Germline V gene data show CDR1 as ENHRY and CDR2 as SYGVKD. V dropped 0 bases and J dropped 0 bases, with 12 bases sitting between them. DNA for the CDR3: TGTGCCATCAGTGAGTCATTGGGGAGGAGCTCCTACAATGAGCAGTTCTTC. Its translation is CAISESLGRSSYNEQFF.

This chain joins TRBV14 and TRBJ1-2; D is uncertain. Germline-derived CDR1 and CDR2 are SGHDN and FVKESK. Trimming took 1 base from V and 2 from J, leaving 11 bases between them. CDR3 length equals 15 residues. DNA of the CDR3: TGTGCCAGCAGCCAAGTCGGACTGAGCAACTATGGCTACACCTTC. Translating it yields CASSQVGLSNYGYTF.

There are a few counts of this clonotype. V and J are TRBV20-1 and TRBJ2-5; D might be TRBD2 (6 bases). Trimming removed 1 base from V and 5 bases from J, with 11 bases in between. Looked up from germline, CDR1 is DFQATT and CDR2 is SNEGSKA (reference sequence). There are 13 residues in the CDR3. The CDR3, as DNA: TGCAGTGCTAGAGCGGGACTTGGGGAGACCCAGTACTTC. The encoded protein is CSARAGLGETQYF.

This clonotype was picked up a small number of times. This chain joins TRBV28 and TRBJ1-5; 10 nucleotides align to TRBD1. Germline CDR1 reads MDHEN; CDR2 reads SYDVKM. V shed 7 bases and J 5 bases; nucleotides not matched to a gene: 5. This CDR3 is built from 14 residues. CDR3 sequence reads: CASNSGQGDQPQHF. Written as DNA, the CDR3 is TGTGCCAGCAATTCAGGACAGGGGGATCAGCCCCAGCATTTT.

Here the CDR3 DNA reads TGTGCCAGCAGCTTAAGGAACCCCCACCGGGGCGAGCAGTTCTTC. Its translation: CASSLRNPHRGEQFF. This rearrangement joins TRBV7-2 to TRBJ2-1; D may be TRBD1 or TRBD2 (5 bases each). Trimming left V 2 bases short and J 10 bases short, with 18 bases between. CDR1 SGHTA and CDR2 FQGNSA come from the germline V gene. CDR3 length: 15 residues. The variable domain in full, completed from reference TRBV7-2 and TRBJ2-1, reads GAGVSQSPSNKVTEKGKDVELRCDPISGHTALYWYRQSLGQGLEFLIYFQGNSAPDKSGLPSDRFSAERTGGSVSTLTIQRTQQEDSAVYLCASSLRNPHRGEQFFGPGTRLTVL.

This clonotype came up many times. The chain is built from TRBV7-2 and TRBJ1-1; the D gene is possibly TRBD1 (5 bases). Deletions cut 5 bases from V and 0 bases from J, with 16 bases between. This CDR3 spans 16 amino acids. The germline V gene encodes CDR1 SGHTA and CDR2 FQGNSA. This chain's CDR3 is CASSRNGRGMNTEAFF. CDR3 DNA: TGTGCCAGCAGCCGAAACGGGAGGGGAATGAACACTGAAGCTTTCTTT.

This chain uses TRBV7-9 with TRBJ2-4, with TRBD2 identical over 7 bases. Looked up from germline, CDR1 is SEHNR and CDR2 is FQNEAQ (reference sequence). The J segment lost 7 bases and the V segment lost 2 bases, leaving 2 bases of the junction unmatched. The CDR3 is 13 residues long. The chain's CDR3 is CASSLNSGNIQYF. The CDR3 nucleotides are TGTGCCAGCAGCTTAAATAGCGGGAACATTCAGTACTTC.

The chain uses TRBV7-2 and TRBJ2-3; 9 nucleotides agree with TRBD2. Germline CDR1 and CDR2: SGHTA and FQGNSA. V dropped 1 base and J dropped 3; count of bases not matched to a gene: 5. The CDR3 contains 16 residues. The CDR3 reads CASSLGAGGRTDTQYF. CDR3 nucleotides: TGTGCCAGCAGCTTAGGGGCGGGAGGGCGTACAGATACGCAGTATTTT.

There are many counts of this clonotype. The J gene is TRBJ2-1, the V gene TRBV4-1; perhaps TRBD2 as D (5 bases). Germline CDR1 and CDR2: MGHRA and YSYEKL. CDR3 length: 17 amino acids. Deletions cut 4 bases from V and 0 bases from J, with 16 bases between. CDR3 loop: CASSPLDSLSSYNEQFF. The CDR3 DNA sequence: TGCGCCAGCAGCCCCTTGGACTCCCTGAGCTCCTACAATGAGCAGTTCTTC.

This clonotype was detected ten times or more. The CDR3 is CASSSRRGPEQYV. CDR3 bases: TGTGCCAGCAGCTCCAGGCGGGGCCCCGAGCAGTACGTC. The chain carries TRBV7-2 and TRBJ2-7, with D possibly being TRBD2 (6 bases). V lost 4 bases and J 6 bases, leaving 13 bases between the germline ends. This CDR3 comprises 13 residues. Germline V CDR1 and CDR2: SGHTA, FQGNSA.

This sequence joins TRBV7-8 and TRBJ2-2; weak D call: TRBD2 (6 bases). Trimming cost V 2 bases and J 0 bases, with 7 bases left between them. This CDR3 contains 15 residues. CDR1 and CDR2 from the germline V gene are SGHVS and FQNEAQ. CDR3 region: CASSLLASNTGELFF. The CDR3 region has the DNA TGTGCCAGCAGCTTACTAGCGTCGAACACCGGGGAGCTGTTTTTT.